This TCR beta chain was sequenced in a study of Ad26.COV2.S vaccination and SARS-CoV-2 variants. A word on this clone: Its matching antigen is unknown.

Here immunoSEQ multiplex PCR was the method, and the copy in TCRdb shows in-frame clones only, minus some. Here the sample spans hundreds of thousands of clones, 75% to 90% being singletons. Overall study results and limits: Total T cell responses, in the TCR breadth and depth analyses, may have been underestimated. The placebo group had lower spike-specific TCR breadth than the vaccine recipients did.

The sample's treatment: roughly 20 received Ad26.COV2.S at low or high dose, single or two shots; several received placebo; per-sample allocation not given. Each sample was drawn 63 days after the first injection (of vaccine or placebo). An 18-55-year-old adult in Boston served as donor. What was given as vaccine was an Ad26 vector encoding Wuhan-strain SARS-CoV-2 spike. The input for sequencing was peripheral blood, taken in a trial of Ad26.COV2.S vaccine versus placebo. The receptor's source is a person between 18 and 65 years old who received the Ad26.COV2.S COVID-19 vaccine or a placebo.

In DNA, the CDR3 is TGTGCCAGTAGTATAGGGACAGGGAGCATGGGCGAGCAGTACTTC. As protein: CASSIGTGSMGEQYF. This rearrangement joins TRBV19 to TRBJ2-7; 8 bases match TRBD1. The CDR3 totals 15 residues. Germline V gives CDR1 LNHDA, CDR2 SQIVND (reference sequence). J was trimmed by 6 bases and V by 1 base; bases with no gene match: 8.